The sequence of this TCR beta chain was determined in a study of shared clonotypes between healthy human individuals. Study information: Three plates each covered CD4 naive and memory; CD8 naive two, CD8 memory one. Study-wide findings and caveats: Clonotypes not shared had lower generation probabilities than those common to all four donors. It was anticipated that sequencing depth would influence how many clonotypes donors shared.

V lost 5 bases, J lost 3 bases, and 13 bases lay in between. Germline V CDR1 and CDR2: LNHDA, SQIVND (reference sequence). The CDR3 sequence is 14 residues long. The method was immunoSEQ multiplex PCR; TCRdb's version includes in-frame clones alone and lacks a portion of them. The sample records approximately 2.5 million clones, around 90% being singletons. For this clone: Its antigen remains unknown.

This receptor was obtained from a young man in good health. The chain is built from TRBV19 and TRBJ1-1; D unclear. Sequencing was carried out using naive CD4+ T cells sorted from blood. This sample's subset: CD45RA+ positively selected. The CDR3 spells CASSLQRMDTEAFF. For the CDR3, the DNA is TGTGCCAGTAGTTTACAGCGTATGGACACTGAAGCTTTCTTT.